This passage covers 5 T cell receptor beta chains from one sample sequenced in a study of blood T cell repertoires in COVID-19. Repertoires were generated with immunoSEQ multiplex PCR, while TCRdb's copy carries only in-frame clones and drops some. The table lists roughly 170,000 clones, roughly four fifths of them singletons. The sequenced sample consisted of PBMCs or T cells enriched from blood (not recorded which). Receptors were obtained from a man aged 45-65 years who had recovered from COVID-19.

This clone has more than one count but fewer than ten. J is TRBJ2-5 and V is TRBV2; perhaps TRBD2 as D (6 bases). Trimming pared 6 bases from V and 10 bases from J, leaving 27 bases between. The CDR3 runs 16 residues. The germline V gene has CDR1 SNHLY and CDR2 FYNNEI. This CDR3 reads CASSPDRPGLAGGQYF. In nucleotides, the CDR3 is TGTGCCAGCAGCCCCGACCGTCCGGGACTCGCTGGGGGCCAGTACTTC. The full variable domain, completed using reference TRBV2 and TRBJ2-5, is EPEVTQTPSHQVTQMGQEVILRCVPISNHLYFYWYRQILGQKVEFLVSFYNNEISEKSEIFDDQFSVERPDGSNFTLKIRSTKLEDSAMYFCASSPDRPGLAGGQYFGPGTRLLVL.

The chain recombines TRBV7-2 with TRBJ2-5, with TRBD2 matching 12 bases. The CDR3 totals 13 residues. The V gene's germline CDR1 is SGHTA and CDR2 FQGNSA. J was trimmed by 13 bases and V by 3 bases; bases with no gene match: 6. The CDR3 reads CASSLNLAGGRYF. The CDR3 DNA reads TGTGCCAGCAGCTTGAACCTAGCGGGGGGGCGGTACTTC.

In its sample, this clone was seen once. The J gene is TRBJ1-3, the V gene TRBV13; 7 bases line up with TRBD1. The CDR3 has 15 residues. Germline CDR1 is PRHDT and CDR2 is FYEKMQ (reference sequence). V trimming: 7 bases; J trimming: 1 base; junction bases outside the gene matches: 7. CDR3 residues: CASTGWTGSGNTIYF. The CDR3 DNA sequence: TGTGCCAGCACTGGATGGACAGGATCTGGAAACACCATATATTTT.

The chain employs TRBV3-1 (or the pseudogene TRBV3-2) and TRBJ2-3, with D perhaps TRBD2 (5 bases). V gave up 0 bases and J gave up 2 bases, with 15 bases separating them. The CDR3 extends over 17 amino acids. Germline CDR1 LGHDT, CDR2 YNNKEL (reference sequence). The CDR3 sequence: CASSQEPGRGLTDTQYF. CDR3 sequence (DNA): TGTGCCAGCAGCCAAGAACCCGGCAGAGGGCTCACAGATACGCAGTATTTT.

This CDR3 reads CASSFEGRGGADTQYF. CDR3 bases: TGCGCCAGCAGCTTCGAAGGGCGGGGAGGCGCAGATACGCAGTATTTT. This chain uses TRBV5-1 with TRBJ2-3; tentatively, D is TRBD2 (6 bases). Germline V gives CDR1 SGHRS, CDR2 YFSETQ. Trimming removed 2 bases from V and 4 bases from J, with 17 bases in between. The length of the CDR3 is 16 residues. Combining the CDR3 with reference TRBV5-1 and TRBJ2-3 gives the whole variable domain KAGVTQTPRYLIKTRGQQVTLSCSPISGHRSVSWYQQTPGQGLQFLFEYFSETQRNKGNFPGRFSGRQFSNSRSEMNVSTLELGDSALYLCASSFEGRGGADTQYFGPGTRLTVL.